This T cell receptor (beta chain) came from a study of T cell repertoires in aging, cancer and after chemotherapy (dated by TCRdb to 2018 to 2020). Background for the entire study: The donors fell into six age groups ranging from 30 or younger to 70 or older, and each group had at least three individuals. A cohort of around 210 cancer patients (about 94 with hematological and approximately 120 with solid cancers) was assembled, and 95 healthy donors were included as a reference group. In total, the full dataset held millions of TCR reads. Control TCR repertoires from healthy donors were recorded across several months to years, and re-sampling revealed clear clonal overlap. Peripheral blood TCR beta repertoires from healthy donors and cancer patients were profiled to examine immunoaging and T cell reconstitution after chemotherapy. Study-level results and caveats: Significantly lower blood TCR diversity and higher clonality were observed in untreated patients with hematological or solid cancers than in age-matched healthy donors. Median generation probability increased over the chemotherapy interval in both cancer cohorts, suggesting repertoire reconstitution through rebound thymic output. In healthy donors, the decline in TCR diversity with age was mainly explained by loss of richness, whereas in cancer patients loss of evenness was also found to contribute. According to the authors, the repertoire data do not permit conclusions about immunological memory after chemotherapy.

Rearranged TRB sequences spanning V, D and J segments were amplified by multiplex touch-down PCR using a mixed TRB-A/B primer pool. Illumina adapters and sample indices were attached to the amplicons in two consecutive PCR reactions using Phusion HS II polymerase. The amplicons were purified from gel with the NucleoSpin Gel and PCR Clean-up kit and then assessed with Qubit and an Agilent 2100 Bioanalyzer. Sequencing of libraries was carried out on an Illumina MiSeq in 600-cycle, single-indexed, paired-end runs. On the study's bioinformatics: MiXCR versions 2.12 and 3.0.5 were used to process TRB sequences. Each unique CDR3 nucleotide sequence counted as one clone, and only productive sequences with at least two reads were retained. Repertoire metrics included Shannon diversity, evenness, clonality (one minus evenness), and alpha-parameterized diversity profiles from alpha 0 to 5. The IGoR algorithm was used to calculate generation probabilities for clones in the paired samples taken before and after chemotherapy. TCRdb reran the public reads through fastp at Q25 and MiXCR, keeping productive beta chains. Rows with one shared CDR3 protein collapse into an entry with the most common genes and DNA. TCRdb assigned the V and J calls; the authors' analysis was not used. Across this sample there are roughly 10,000 distinct CDR3 sequences, with roughly a quarter seen only once. Of the sample, 1.5% to 2% is held by the ten largest clones.

By how much of the sample it makes up, this clonotype is medium-sized (0.01 to 0.1%). Its target antigen remains unknown. No base-level quality is on record; no much larger clone is a single base apart. V and J are trimmed by 4 bases and 5 bases, and the gene matches miss 4 bases of the junction. The CDR3 runs 15 amino acids, cysteine and phenylalanine included. Only CDR3 DNA remains: 45 bases, in frame from the first base. Via the germline V gene, CDR1 is SGHTA and CDR2 FQGNSA. TCR beta rearrangements were amplified from genomic DNA extracted from peripheral blood rather than from sorted cells or RNA.

The receptor was derived from a human donor in good health. The sequencing input was blood. The chain is encoded by TRBV7-2 joined to TRBJ1-6; 8 junctional bases match TRBD1. The CDR3 reads as follows: CASSSRTGNNSPLHF. The DNA sequence reads TGTGCCAGCAGCTCTAGGACAGGGAATAATTCACCCCTCCACTTT.